The present T cell receptor beta chain was sequenced within a study of cytomegalovirus exposure and HLA in healthy donors. The study, taken as a whole, reports: Clonal expansion, a later analysis showed, was greater in HLA-associated TCR beta chains than in equally common others. When the data were analyzed later, several of the most significant clusters appeared to be linked to common viral pathogens.

PCR was performed using 60 Vbeta and 13 Jbeta primers. Produced via immunoSEQ multiplex PCR; TCRdb's table is partial and in-frame only. Of fewer than 25,000 clones in the sample, over 75% were seen once. As for this clone: Its antigen is not identified.

The TCR sequence derives from a man aged 60 to 75 in good health and CMV-seronegative. Sequenced: PBMCs.

The CDR3 DNA follows: TGTGCCAGCAGCAAACAACGAGGGACAGGGAAACATGGCTACACCTTC. This gives the protein CASSKQRGTGKHGYTF. The J gene is TRBJ1-2, the V gene TRBV2; 9 bases are shared with TRBD1. The ends lost 6 bases at V and 6 bases at J; junction bases unmatched: 14. Germline V gene lookup returns CDR1 SNHLY and CDR2 FYNNEI. The CDR3 loop spans 16 amino acids.